The rows below give T cell receptor beta chains drawn from one sample of a study of T cell responses to AZD1222 COVID-19 vaccine. Only in-frame clones appear in the TCRdb table, and some are missing; sequencing was by immunoSEQ multiplex PCR. Of tens of thousands of clones listed, around nine tenths are singletons. The sample in question was peripheral blood, obtained 28 days after the second dose of the MenACWY control vaccine. The source is an adult who received the MenACWY meningococcal vaccine as a control. CDR3s include the opening cysteine and the closing phenylalanine or tryptophan. Fields, in order: J gene, D gene, clone size, V gene, CDR3 length, CDR3 DNA, CDR3 protein. A D gene is named only where the DNA matches it firmly. Clone size is given for some rows only: seen once, a few or many times, or a class if the clone is expanded.

TRBJ1-1 . few TRBV6-5 12 TGTGCCAGCAGTTACGCAAACACTGAAGCTTTCTTT CASSYANTEAFF
TRBJ2-3 TRBD2 . TRBV19 18 TGTGCCAGTAGTCACACTCGACTAGCGGAACCCGGCACAGATACGCAGTATTTT CASSHTRLAEPGTDTQYF
TRBJ2-3 . once TRBV3-1/TRBV3-2 14 TGTGCCAGCAGCCAAGAAGACAGACACCTTGGGCAGTATTTT CASSQEDRHLGQYF
TRBJ2-2 TRBD1 . TRBV19 16 TGTGCCAGTAGTATCTTTTGGACAGGGAACACCGGGGAGCTGTTTTTT CASSIFWTGNTGELFF
TRBJ2-1 . . TRBV14 14 TGTGCCAGCAGCCAAACTTCGAGGGGGATTGAGCAGTTCTTC CASSQTSRGIEQFF
TRBJ1-4 . once TRBV10-3 13 TGTGCCATCAGAGAACGGCCGGATGAAAAACTGTTTTTT CAIRERPDEKLFF
TRBJ1-1 . . TRBV5-1 13 TGCGCCAGTGCGGAAATTGGGCACACTGAAGCTTTCTTT CASAEIGHTEAFF
TRBJ2-2 . . TRBV19 14 TGTGCCAGTAGTACGGACCAGGACCCAGGGGAGCTGTTTTTT CASSTDQDPGELFF
TRBJ1-6 . . TRBV7-2 15 TGTGCCAGCAGCCCCCGTGGAGGGGACCCTTCACCCCTCCACTTT CASSPRGGDPSPLHF
TRBJ2-4 TRBD2 . TRBV6-2/TRBV6-3 21 TGTGCCAGCAGTTACTTATGTTCGGTAGCGGGATTTCCCGCAGCCAAAAACATTCAGTACTTC CASSYLCSVAGFPAAKNIQYF
TRBJ1-5 . once TRBV5-3 18 TGTGCCAGAAGCCTAGATCCACCCGAGACAGGCGGGCGACAGCCCCAGCATTTT CARSLDPPETGGRQPQHF
TRBJ1-1 . medium-sized TRBV14 16 TGTGCCAGCAGCCAAGAGCGACAGAAAGTGAACACTGAAGCTTTCTTT CASSQERQKVNTEAFF
TRBJ2-7 . . TRBV4-3 15 TGCGCCAGCAGCCAAGATCTCCTGGTGGGGTACGAGCAGTACTTC CASSQDLLVGYEQYF
TRBJ2-7 TRBD2 . TRBV28 15 TGTGCCAGCAGTCCCTCTTCGGGACTAACCTACGAGCAGTACTTC CASSPSSGLTYEQYF
TRBJ1-3 . . TRBV7-2 13 TGTGCCAGCAGCGCAGGACGGGGAACCACCATATATTTT CASSAGRGTTIYF
TRBJ2-7 TRBD2 . TRBV27 14 TGTGCCAGCAGTTTGCGGGGGTTCTCCTACGAGCAGTACTTC CASSLRGFSYEQYF
TRBJ2-7 . . TRBV29-1 12 TGCAGCGGTGGAGCGTTCCAAAACGAGCAGTACTTC CSGGAFQNEQYF
TRBJ1-3 . . TRBV21-1 23 TGTGCCAGCAGCAAAGGGGGTAAAGTCCAAAGCCCTAAGGGGGGCCCGGCAGGAAACACCATATATTTT CASSKGGKVQSPKGGPAGNTIYF
TRBJ2-3 . . TRBV9 17 TGTGCCAGCAGCGTCTCATTAACGACTGGTTACACAGATACGCAGTATTTT CASSVSLTTGYTDTQYF
TRBJ1-2 . . TRBV4-3 15 TGCGCCAGCAGCCAAGCTTCCCAGTCGGAATATGGCTACACCTTC CASSQASQSEYGYTF
TRBJ1-1 . . TRBV10-2 13 TGCGCCAGCAATCCCACGGGGAACACTGAAGCTTTCTTT CASNPTGNTEAFF
TRBJ2-1 . . TRBV6-4 13 TGTGCCAGCAGTGTTTCACTCAACAATGAGCAGTTCTTC CASSVSLNNEQFF
TRBJ2-5 . . TRBV18 16 TGTGCCAGCTCACCGGAAGACGGACGGTACCAAGAGACCCAGTACTTC CASSPEDGRYQETQYF
TRBJ2-6 . . TRBV27 16 TGTGCCAGCACCCTCAAAGCCAGGTATGGGGCCAACGTCCTGACTTTC CASTLKARYGANVLTF
TRBJ2-3 TRBD2 . TRBV19 13 TGTGCCAGTACTAGCGGAGGCACAGATACGCAGTATTTT CASTSGGTDTQYF
TRBJ1-4 . . TRBV2 15 TGTGCCAGCAAACGGATGGCAGCAACTAATGAAAAACTGTTTTTT CASKRMAATNEKLFF
TRBJ1-6 TRBD1 . TRBV28 14 TGTGCCAGCAGTTTAGGGACAGGTCATTCACCCCTCCACTTT CASSLGTGHSPLHF
TRBJ1-5 . . TRBV12-1 14 TGTGCCAGCAGCTTTCGGACTCCTAATCAGCCCCAGCATTTT CASSFRTPNQPQHF
TRBJ2-5 . . TRBV19 15 TGTGCCAGTAGTATACCCGGGAAAGGGAGCGAGACCCAGTACTTC CASSIPGKGSETQYF
TRBJ2-4 TRBD2 once TRBV19 15 TGTGCCAGTAGTAGGGAGGGACGCGGACAAAACATTCAGTACTTC CASSREGRGQNIQYF
TRBJ1-4 . . TRBV5-1 12 TGCACCAGCAGCCTCCTAGGTGAAAAACTGTTTTTT CTSSLLGEKLFF
TRBJ2-3 . . TRBV19 15 TGTGCCAGTAGTATCCACTGGACGAGGGAAAATACGCAGTATTTT CASSIHWTRENTQYF
TRBJ1-5 . . TRBV27 13 TGTGCCAGCAGTTTATCGAGCGATCAGCCCCAGCATTTT CASSLSSDQPQHF
TRBJ2-7 TRBD1 . TRBV11-2 14 TGTGCCAGCATCCAGACAGGGGTTACATACGAGCAGTACTTC CASIQTGVTYEQYF
TRBJ1-3 . . TRBV10-3 14 TGTGCCACGCTTCCGGGCCCCTCTGGAAACACCATATATTTT CATLPGPSGNTIYF
TRBJ1-1 . once TRBV7-6 11 TGTGCCAGCAGCTTTAGTGTAGAAGCTTTCTTT CASSFSVEAFF
TRBJ2-7 . . TRBV30 13 TGTGCCTGGAGTCGGAACCTGGACTACGAGCAGTACTTC CAWSRNLDYEQYF
TRBJ1-1 . . TRBV5-1 13 TGCGCCAGCAGTCAAGGGCAGAACACTGAAGCTTTCTTT CASSQGQNTEAFF
TRBJ2-7 . . TRBV27 14 TGTGCCAGCAGCTCTGGGGGCAGAGCCTACGAGCAGTACTTC CASSSGGRAYEQYF
TRBJ1-2 . . TRBV4-1 16 TGCGCCAGCAGCCAAGAACCCACCCGGGCTGGATATGGCTACACCTTC CASSQEPTRAGYGYTF
TRBJ2-5 TRBD2 . TRBV4-1 16 TGCGCCAGCAGCCAGTTAGCGGGAGTCAGGGGGGAGACCCAGTACTTC CASSQLAGVRGETQYF
TRBJ1-1 . . TRBV30 11 TGTGCCTGGAGGGGGAACACTGAAGCTTTCTTT CAWRGNTEAFF
TRBJ1-1 TRBD1 . TRBV3-1/TRBV3-2 14 TGTGCCAGCAGCCCACAGGGGGCAACCACTGAAGCTTTCTTT CASSPQGATTEAFF
TRBJ1-4 TRBD1 . TRBV30 14 TGTGCCTGGGGTTACGGGACAGGGGCTGAAAAACTGTTTTTT CAWGYGTGAEKLFF
TRBJ2-2 . . TRBV10-3 13 TGTGCCATAGGGTTCCCGAACACCGGGGAGCTGTTTTTT CAIGFPNTGELFF
TRBJ1-1 . . TRBV6-5 15 TGTGCCAGCAGTTACTCGAGGTCCGGGGACACTGAAGCTTTCTTT CASSYSRSGDTEAFF
TRBJ2-1 TRBD2 . TRBV29-1 10 TGCAGCGTTGCGGGAGGTGAGCAGTTCTTC CSVAGGEQFF
TRBJ2-1 . . TRBV2 14 TGTGCCAGCACCCCCTGGGACTTTTATAGTGAGCAGTTCTTC CASTPWDFYSEQFF
TRBJ2-1 . . TRBV27 13 TGTGCCAGCAGTTTATCTCGGAACAATGAGCAGTTCTTC CASSLSRNNEQFF
TRBJ2-3 . . TRBV5-4 13 TGTGCCGGGGGCCTGAAGGGCACAGATACGCAGTATTTT CAGGLKGTDTQYF
TRBJ2-7 . medium-sized TRBV6-2/TRBV6-3 15 TGTGCCAGCAGTTATAGATGGGACGGGGACTACGAGCAGTACTTC CASSYRWDGDYEQYF
TRBJ1-1 . . TRBV12-3/TRBV12-4 12 TGTGCCAGCAGCTCTCAAGGCACTGAAGCTTTCTTT CASSSQGTEAFF
TRBJ2-7 . . TRBV7-2 12 TGTGCCAGCAGCTTAGTAGGATACGAGCAGTACTTC CASSLVGYEQYF
TRBJ1-2 TRBD1 . TRBV7-3 14 TGTGCCAGCAGCCCAACACGACAGGGCGGTGGCTACACCTTC CASSPTRQGGGYTF
TRBJ1-5 . once TRBV27 14 TGTGCCAGCAGTTTATATTCGACGTACCAGCCCCAGCATTTT CASSLYSTYQPQHF